Sequencing of this TCR beta chain was carried out in a study of CXCR3-negative and CXCR3-positive naive CD8 T cells. All TRB cDNA libraries came from 5' RACE performed with UMI labels. TCRdb re-called the 5' RACE reads and catalogs CDR3 proteins one per entry, DNA excluded. In total, the table holds about 130,000 distinct CDR3 sequences. Study-wide results and limits: Memory CD8+ cells showed much lower diversity, while both naive subsets were comparably high.

In the case of this clonotype: The antigen remains unidentified.

Germline CDR1 and CDR2: MNHNY and SVGAGI (reference sequence). This CDR3 contains 17 residues. The source material was naive CXCR3- CD8+ T cells from blood. Subset of the sample: CD45RO-CCR7+CD27+CD95- naive CD8+ T cells lacking CXCR3 (TNR3-). This chain uses TRBV6-6 with TRBJ2-5; the TRBD1 assignment by TCRdb is unverifiable without DNA. The TCR comes from a human donor in good health. Some clones in this sample may be carry-over from other donors' samples. The CDR3 sequence is CASTESEVVGPWETQYF.